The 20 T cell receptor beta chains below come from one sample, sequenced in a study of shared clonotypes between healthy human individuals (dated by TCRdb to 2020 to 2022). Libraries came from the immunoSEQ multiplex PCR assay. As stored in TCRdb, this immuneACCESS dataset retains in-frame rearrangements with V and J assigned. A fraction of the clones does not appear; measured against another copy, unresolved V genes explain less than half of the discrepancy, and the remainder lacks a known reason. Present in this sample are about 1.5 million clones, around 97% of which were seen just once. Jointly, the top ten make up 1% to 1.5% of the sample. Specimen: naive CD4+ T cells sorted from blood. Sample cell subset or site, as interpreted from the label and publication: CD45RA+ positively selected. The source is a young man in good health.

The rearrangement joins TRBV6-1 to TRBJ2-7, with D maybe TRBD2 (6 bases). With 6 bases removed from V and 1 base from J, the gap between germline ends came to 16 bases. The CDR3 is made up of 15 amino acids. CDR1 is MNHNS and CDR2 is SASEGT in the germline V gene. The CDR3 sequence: CASSAPGSLSYEQYF. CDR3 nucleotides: TGTGCCAGCAGCGCCCCCGGGAGCTTGTCCTACGAGCAGTACTTC.

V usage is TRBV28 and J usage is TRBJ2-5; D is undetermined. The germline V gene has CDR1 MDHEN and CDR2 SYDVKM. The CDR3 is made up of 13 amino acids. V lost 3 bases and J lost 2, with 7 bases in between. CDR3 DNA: TGTGCCAGCAGTTTTGTAAGACAAGAGACCCAGTACTTC. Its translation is CASSFVRQETQYF. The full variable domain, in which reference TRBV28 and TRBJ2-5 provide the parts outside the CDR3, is DVKVTQSSRYLVKRTGEKVFLECVQDMDHENMFWYRQDPGLGLRLIYFSYDVKMKEKGDIPEGYSVSREKKERFSLILESASTNQTSMYLCASSFVRQETQYFGPGTRLLVL.

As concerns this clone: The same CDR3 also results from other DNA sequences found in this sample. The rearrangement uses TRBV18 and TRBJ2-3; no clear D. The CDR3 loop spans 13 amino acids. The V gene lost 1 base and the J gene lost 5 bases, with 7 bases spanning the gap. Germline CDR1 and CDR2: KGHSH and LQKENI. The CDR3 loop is CASSPRPGDTQYF. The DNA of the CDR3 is TGTGCCAGCTCACCACGCCCGGGAGATACGCAGTATTTT.

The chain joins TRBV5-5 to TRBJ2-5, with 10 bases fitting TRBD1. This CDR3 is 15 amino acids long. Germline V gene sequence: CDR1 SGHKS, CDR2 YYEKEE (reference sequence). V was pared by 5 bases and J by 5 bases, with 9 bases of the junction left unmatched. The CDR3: CASRGDRGLVETQYF. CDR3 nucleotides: TGTGCCAGCAGAGGGGACAGGGGTTTGGTGGAGACCCAGTACTTC.

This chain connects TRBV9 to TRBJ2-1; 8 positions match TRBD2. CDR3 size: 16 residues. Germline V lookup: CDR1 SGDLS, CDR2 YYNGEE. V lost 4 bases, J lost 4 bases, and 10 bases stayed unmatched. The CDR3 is CASSRGAGVPYNEQFF. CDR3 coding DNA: TGTGCCAGCAGCCGAGGAGCGGGAGTTCCGTACAATGAGCAGTTCTTC.

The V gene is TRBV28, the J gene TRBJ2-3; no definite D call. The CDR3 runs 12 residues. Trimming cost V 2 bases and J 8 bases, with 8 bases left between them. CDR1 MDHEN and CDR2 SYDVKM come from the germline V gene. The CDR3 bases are TGTGCCAGCAGTTTAGTCGCAGCTACGCAGTATTTT. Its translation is CASSLVAATQYF.

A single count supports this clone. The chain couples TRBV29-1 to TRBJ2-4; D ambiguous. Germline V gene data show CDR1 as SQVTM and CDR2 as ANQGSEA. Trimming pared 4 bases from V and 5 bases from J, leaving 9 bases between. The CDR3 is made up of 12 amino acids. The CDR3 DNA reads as TGCAGCGTTGCTTACAGAGAAAACATTCAGTACTTC. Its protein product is CSVAYRENIQYF.

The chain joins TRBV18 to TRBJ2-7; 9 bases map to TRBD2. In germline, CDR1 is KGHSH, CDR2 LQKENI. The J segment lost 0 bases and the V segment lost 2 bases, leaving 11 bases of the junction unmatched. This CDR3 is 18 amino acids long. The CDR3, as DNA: TGTGCCAGCTCACCAATAGCGGGAGCCCGAAGGGTCTCCTACGAGCAGTACTTC. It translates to CASSPIAGARRVSYEQYF.

CDR3 amino acids: CASSPYLWADYEQYF. The CDR3 DNA is TGTGCCAGCAGTCCGTACCTTTGGGCCGACTACGAGCAGTACTTC. The chain has TRBV7-2 and TRBJ2-7; D not resolved. The V gene lost 6 bases and the J gene lost 3 bases, with 18 bases spanning the gap. Germline loops: CDR1 SGHTA, CDR2 FQGNSA. There are 15 residues in the CDR3. Looking up the rest from reference TRBV7-2 and TRBJ2-7 gives the full variable domain: GAGVSQSPSNKVTEKGKDVELRCDPISGHTALYWYRQSLGQGLEFLIYFQGNSAPDKSGLPSDRFSAERTGGSVSTLTIQRTQQEDSAVYLCASSPYLWADYEQYFGPGTRLTVT.

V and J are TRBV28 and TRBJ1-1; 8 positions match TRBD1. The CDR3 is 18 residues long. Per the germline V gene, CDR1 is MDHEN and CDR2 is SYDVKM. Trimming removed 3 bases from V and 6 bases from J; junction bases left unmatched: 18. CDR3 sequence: CASSFPLLGQGTGAEAFF. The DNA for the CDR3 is TGTGCCAGCAGTTTTCCCCTTTTAGGACAGGGTACTGGGGCTGAAGCTTTCTTT.

CDR3 loop: CASSQPGQDRSYEQYF. The DNA of the CDR3 is TGTGCCAGCAGCCAACCCGGACAGGACCGCTCCTACGAGCAGTACTTC. The chain carries TRBV7-6 and TRBJ2-7; 7 nucleotides align to TRBD1. J gave up 0 bases and V 5 bases, and 10 bases lay outside the gene matches. The CDR3 contains 16 residues. From germline, CDR1 is SGHVS and CDR2 FNYEAQ.

The CDR3 nucleotides read TGTGCCACCAGGGGCGGGAGGGCCCGGGAGACCCAGTACTTC. It translates to CATRGGRARETQYF. This chain connects TRBV15 to TRBJ2-5; TRBD2 aligns across 9 bases. The CDR3 is 14 amino acids. V shed 6 bases, J shed 5 bases, and the junction held 7 bases outside the gene matches. Looked up from germline, CDR1 is LNHNV and CDR2 is YYDKDF (reference sequence). The variable domain in full, with the rest retrieved from reference TRBV15 and TRBJ2-5, is DAMVIQNPRYQVTQFGKPVTLSCSQTLNHNVMYWYQQKSSQAPKLLFHYYDKDFNNEADTPDNFQSRRPNTSFCFLDIRSPGLGDTAMYLCATRGGRARETQYFGPGTRLLVL.

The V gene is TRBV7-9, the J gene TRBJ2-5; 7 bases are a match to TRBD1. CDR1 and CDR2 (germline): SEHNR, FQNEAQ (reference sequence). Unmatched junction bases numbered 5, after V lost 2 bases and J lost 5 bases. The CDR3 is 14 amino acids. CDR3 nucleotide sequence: TGTGCCAGCAGCTTACAAGGGGGCCGCGAGACCCAGTACTTC. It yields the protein CASSLQGGRETQYF.

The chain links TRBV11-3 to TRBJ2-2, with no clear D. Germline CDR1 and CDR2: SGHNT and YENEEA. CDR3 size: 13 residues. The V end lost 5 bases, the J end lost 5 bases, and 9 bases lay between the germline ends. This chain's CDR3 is CASSPFETGELFF. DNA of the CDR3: TGTGCCAGCAGCCCTTTCGAAACCGGGGAGCTGTTTTTT.

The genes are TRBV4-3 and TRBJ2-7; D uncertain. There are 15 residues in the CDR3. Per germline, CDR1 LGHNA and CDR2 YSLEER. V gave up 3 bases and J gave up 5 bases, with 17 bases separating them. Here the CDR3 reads CASSQMTGVTHEQYF. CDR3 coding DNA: TGCGCCAGCAGCCAGATGACTGGCGTTACCCACGAGCAGTACTTC.

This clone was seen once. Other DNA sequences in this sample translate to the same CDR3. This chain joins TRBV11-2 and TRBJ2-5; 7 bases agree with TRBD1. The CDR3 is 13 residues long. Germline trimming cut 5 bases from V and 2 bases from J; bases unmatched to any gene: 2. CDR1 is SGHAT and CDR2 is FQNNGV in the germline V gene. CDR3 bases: TGTGCCAGCAGCCAGGGACAGCAAGAGACCCAGTACTTC. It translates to CASSQGQQETQYF.

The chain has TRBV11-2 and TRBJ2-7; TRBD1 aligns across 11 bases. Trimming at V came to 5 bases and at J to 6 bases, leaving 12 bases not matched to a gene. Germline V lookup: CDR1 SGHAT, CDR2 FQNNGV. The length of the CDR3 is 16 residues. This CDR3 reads CASSLMAGQGAGEQYF. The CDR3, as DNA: TGTGCCAGCAGCCTAATGGCCGGACAGGGGGCCGGCGAGCAGTACTTC.

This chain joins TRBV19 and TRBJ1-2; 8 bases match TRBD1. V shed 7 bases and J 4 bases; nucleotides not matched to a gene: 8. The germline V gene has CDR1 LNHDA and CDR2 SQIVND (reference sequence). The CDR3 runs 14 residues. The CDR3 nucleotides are TGTGCCAGTAACCTGGACAGGGACGCCTATGGCTACACCTTC. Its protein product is CASNLDRDAYGYTF.

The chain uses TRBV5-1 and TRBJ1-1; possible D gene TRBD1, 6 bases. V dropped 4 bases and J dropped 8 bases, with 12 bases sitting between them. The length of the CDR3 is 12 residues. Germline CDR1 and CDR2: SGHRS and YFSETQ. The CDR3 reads CASSEPGTEAFF. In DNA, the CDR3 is TGCGCCAGCAGCGAACCTGGGACAGAAGCTTTCTTT. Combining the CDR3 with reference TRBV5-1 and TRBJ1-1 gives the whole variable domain KAGVTQTPRYLIKTRGQQVTLSCSPISGHRSVSWYQQTPGQGLQFLFEYFSETQRNKGNFPGRFSGRQFSNSRSEMNVSTLELGDSALYLCASSEPGTEAFFGQGTRLTVV.

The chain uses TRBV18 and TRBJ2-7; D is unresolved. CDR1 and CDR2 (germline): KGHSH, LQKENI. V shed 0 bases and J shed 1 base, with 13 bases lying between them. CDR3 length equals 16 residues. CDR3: CASSPPKSPESYEQYF. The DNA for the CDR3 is TGTGCCAGCTCACCACCAAAGTCCCCAGAGTCCTACGAGCAGTACTTC.